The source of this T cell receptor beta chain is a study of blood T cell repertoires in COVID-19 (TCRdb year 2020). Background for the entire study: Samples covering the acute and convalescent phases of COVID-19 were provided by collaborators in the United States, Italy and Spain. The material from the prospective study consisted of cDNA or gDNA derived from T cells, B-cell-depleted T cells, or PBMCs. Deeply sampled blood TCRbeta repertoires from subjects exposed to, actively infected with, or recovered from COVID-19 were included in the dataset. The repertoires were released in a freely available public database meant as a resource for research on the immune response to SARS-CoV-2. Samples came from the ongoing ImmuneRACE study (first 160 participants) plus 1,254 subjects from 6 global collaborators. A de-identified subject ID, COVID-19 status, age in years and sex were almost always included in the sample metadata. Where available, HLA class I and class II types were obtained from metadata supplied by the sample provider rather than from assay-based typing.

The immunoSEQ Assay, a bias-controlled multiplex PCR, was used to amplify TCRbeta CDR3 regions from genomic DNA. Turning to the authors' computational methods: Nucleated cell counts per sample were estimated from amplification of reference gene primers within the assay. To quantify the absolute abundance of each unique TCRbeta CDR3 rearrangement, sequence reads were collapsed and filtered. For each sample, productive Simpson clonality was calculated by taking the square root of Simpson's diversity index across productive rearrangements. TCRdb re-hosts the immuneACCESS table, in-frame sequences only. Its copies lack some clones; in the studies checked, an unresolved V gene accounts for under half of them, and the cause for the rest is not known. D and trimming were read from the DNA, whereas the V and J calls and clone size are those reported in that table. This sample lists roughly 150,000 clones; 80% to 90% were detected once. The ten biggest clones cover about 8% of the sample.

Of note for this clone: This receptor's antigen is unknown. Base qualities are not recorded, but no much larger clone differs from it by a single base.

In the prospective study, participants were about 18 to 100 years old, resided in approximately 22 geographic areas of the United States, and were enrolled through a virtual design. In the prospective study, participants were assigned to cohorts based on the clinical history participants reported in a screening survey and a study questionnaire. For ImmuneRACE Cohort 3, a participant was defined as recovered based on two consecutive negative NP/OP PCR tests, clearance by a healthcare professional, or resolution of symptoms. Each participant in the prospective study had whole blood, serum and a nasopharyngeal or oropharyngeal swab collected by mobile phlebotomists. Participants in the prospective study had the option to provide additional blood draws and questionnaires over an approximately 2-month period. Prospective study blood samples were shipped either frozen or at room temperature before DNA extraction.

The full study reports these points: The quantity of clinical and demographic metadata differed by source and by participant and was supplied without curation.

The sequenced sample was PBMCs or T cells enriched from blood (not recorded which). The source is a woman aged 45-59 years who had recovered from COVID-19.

DNA sequence: TGTGCCAGCAGCCCGCTACAGGGCGGAAGCTCACCCCTCCACTTT. Its coded protein is CASSPLQGGSSPLHF. The chain was built from TRBV7-2 and TRBJ1-6, and perhaps TRBD1 as D gene, on 6 matching bases. CDR3 length: 15 amino acids, cysteine to phenylalanine. The entry retains the CDR3 DNA only, 45 bases that are in frame from base 1. The junction shows trimming of 5 bases on V and 10 bases on J, plus 18 bases between the germline ends. CDR1 and CDR2 (SGHTA, FQGNSA) derive from the germline V gene. Outside the CDR3, residues come from the reference TRBV7-2 and TRBJ1-6 proteins, so the full variable domain is: GAGVSQSPSNKVTEKGKDVELRCDPISGHTALYWYRQSLGQGLEFLIYFQGNSAPDKSGLPSDRFSAERTGGSVSTLTIQRTQQEDSAVYLCASSPLQGGSSPLHFGNGTRLTVT.